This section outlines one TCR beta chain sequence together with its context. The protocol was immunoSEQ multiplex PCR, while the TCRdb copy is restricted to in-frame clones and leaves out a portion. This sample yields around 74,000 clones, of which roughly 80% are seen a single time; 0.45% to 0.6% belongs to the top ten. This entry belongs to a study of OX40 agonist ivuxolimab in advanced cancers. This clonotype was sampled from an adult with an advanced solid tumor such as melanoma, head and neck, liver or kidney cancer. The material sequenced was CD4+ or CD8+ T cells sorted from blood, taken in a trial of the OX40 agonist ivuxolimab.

Here the CDR3 reads CASVFGGSPNTEAFF. The DNA for the CDR3 is TGTGCCAGCGTTTTCGGAGGCAGCCCGAACACTGAAGCTTTCTTT. The chain recombines TRBV28 with TRBJ1-1; no reliable D call. Trimming took off 8 bases at V and 1 base at J, with 17 bases between the two ends. From germline, CDR1 is MDHEN and CDR2 SYDVKM. This CDR3 has 15 amino acids.